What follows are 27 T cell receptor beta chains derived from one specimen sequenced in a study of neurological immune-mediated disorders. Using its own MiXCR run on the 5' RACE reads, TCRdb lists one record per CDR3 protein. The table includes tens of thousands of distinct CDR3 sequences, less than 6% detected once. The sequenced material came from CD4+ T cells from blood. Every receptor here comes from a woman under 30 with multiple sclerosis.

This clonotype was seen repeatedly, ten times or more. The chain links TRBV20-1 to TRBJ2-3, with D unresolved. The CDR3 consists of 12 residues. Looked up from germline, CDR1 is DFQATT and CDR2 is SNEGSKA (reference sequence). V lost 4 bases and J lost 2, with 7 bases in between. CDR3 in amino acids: CSANPLTDTQYF. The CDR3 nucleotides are TGCAGTGCTAATCCACTCACAGATACGCAGTATTTT.

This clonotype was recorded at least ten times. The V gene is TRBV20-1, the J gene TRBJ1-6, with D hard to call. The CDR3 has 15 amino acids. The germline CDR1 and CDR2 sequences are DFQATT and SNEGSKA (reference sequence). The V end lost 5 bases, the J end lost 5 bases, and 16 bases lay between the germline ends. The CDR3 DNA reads TGCAGTGCTTATAACCCCGTCGCGAATAATTCACCCCTCCACTTT. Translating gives CSAYNPVANNSPLHF.

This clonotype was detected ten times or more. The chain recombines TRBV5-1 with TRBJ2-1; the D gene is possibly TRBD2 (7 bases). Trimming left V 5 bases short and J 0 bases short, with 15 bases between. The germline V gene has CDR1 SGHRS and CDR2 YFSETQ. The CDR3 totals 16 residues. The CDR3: CASSMMGGRSYNEQFF. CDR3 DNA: TGCGCCAGCAGTATGATGGGGGGGCGCTCCTACAATGAGCAGTTCTTC.

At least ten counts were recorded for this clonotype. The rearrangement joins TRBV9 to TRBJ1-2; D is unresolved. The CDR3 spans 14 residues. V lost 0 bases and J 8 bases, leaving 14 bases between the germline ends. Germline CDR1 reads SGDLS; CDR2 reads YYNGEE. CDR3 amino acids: CASSVVGRAGGYTF. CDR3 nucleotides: TGTGCCAGCAGCGTAGTCGGCCGGGCGGGCGGCTACACCTTC. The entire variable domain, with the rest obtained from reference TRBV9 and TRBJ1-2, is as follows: DSGVTQTPKHLITATGQRVTLRCSPRSGDLSVYWYQQSLDQGLQFLIQYYNGEERAKGNILERFSAQQFPDLHSELNLSSLELGDSALYFCASSVVGRAGGYTFGSGTRLTVV.

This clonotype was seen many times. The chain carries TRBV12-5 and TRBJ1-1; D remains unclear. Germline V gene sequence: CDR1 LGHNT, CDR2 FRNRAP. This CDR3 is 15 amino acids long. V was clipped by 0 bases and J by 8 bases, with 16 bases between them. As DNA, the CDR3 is TGTGCTAGTGGTTTGGTACTTGGGCAGCCGGGGGAAGCTTTCTTT. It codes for CASGLVLGQPGEAFF.

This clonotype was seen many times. Written as DNA, the CDR3 is TGTGCCAGCAGCTTAAGTTTAGCTAGCAATCAGCCCCAGCATTTT. This translates into CASSLSLASNQPQHF. V and J are TRBV7-8 and TRBJ1-5; unclear D gene. V was cut by 2 bases and J by 0 bases, with 8 bases left in between. The CDR3 sequence is 15 residues long. Germline CDR1 SGHVS, CDR2 FQNEAQ.

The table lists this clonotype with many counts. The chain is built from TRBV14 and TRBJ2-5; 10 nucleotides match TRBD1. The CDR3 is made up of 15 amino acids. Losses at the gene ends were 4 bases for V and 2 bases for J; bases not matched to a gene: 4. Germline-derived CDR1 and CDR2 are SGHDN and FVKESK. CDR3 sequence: CASSLGTGVQETQYF. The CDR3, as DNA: TGTGCCAGCAGCCTCGGGACAGGGGTGCAAGAGACCCAGTACTTC.

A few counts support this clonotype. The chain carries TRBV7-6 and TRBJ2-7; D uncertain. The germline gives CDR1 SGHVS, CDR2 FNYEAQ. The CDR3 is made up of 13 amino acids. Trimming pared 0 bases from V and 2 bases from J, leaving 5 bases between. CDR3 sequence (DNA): TGTGCCAGCAGCTTAGCGGTAGCCTACGAGCAGTACTTC. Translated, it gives CASSLAVAYEQYF. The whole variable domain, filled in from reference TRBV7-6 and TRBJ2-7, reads GAGVSQSPRYKVTKRGQDVALRCDPISGHVSLYWYRQALGQGPEFLTYFNYEAQQDKSGLPNDRFSAERPEGSISTLTIQRTEQRDSAMYRCASSLAVAYEQYFGPGTRLTVT.

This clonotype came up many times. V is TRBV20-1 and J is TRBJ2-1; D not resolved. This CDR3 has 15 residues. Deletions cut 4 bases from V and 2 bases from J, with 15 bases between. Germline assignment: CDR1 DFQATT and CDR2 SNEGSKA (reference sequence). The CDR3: CSATPTRLPYNEQFF. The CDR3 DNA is TGCAGTGCTACTCCAACGCGACTTCCCTACAATGAGCAGTTCTTC.

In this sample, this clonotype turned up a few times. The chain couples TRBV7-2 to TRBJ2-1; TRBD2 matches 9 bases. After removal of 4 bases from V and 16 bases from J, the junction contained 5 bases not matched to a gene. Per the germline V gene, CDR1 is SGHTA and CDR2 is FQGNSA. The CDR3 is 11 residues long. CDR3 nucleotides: TGTGCCAGCAGCTCCTTAGCGGGAGACTTCTTC. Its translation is CASSSLAGDFF.

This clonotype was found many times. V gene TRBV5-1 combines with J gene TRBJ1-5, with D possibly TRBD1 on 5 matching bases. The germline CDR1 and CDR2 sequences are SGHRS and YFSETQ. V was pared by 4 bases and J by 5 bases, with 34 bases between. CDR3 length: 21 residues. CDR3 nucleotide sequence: TGCGCCAGCAGCCACCCCCTGGCAGTAAGCAGTTTCCGAGGGGATCATCAGCCCCAGCATTTT. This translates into CASSHPLAVSSFRGDHQPQHF.

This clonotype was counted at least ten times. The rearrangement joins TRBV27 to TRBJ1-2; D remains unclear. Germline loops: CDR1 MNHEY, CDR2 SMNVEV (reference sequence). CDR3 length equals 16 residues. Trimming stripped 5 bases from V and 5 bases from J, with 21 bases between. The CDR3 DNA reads TGTGCCAGCAGTCACGATTTGACCCCGGGAGAGTATGGCTACACCTTC. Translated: CASSHDLTPGEYGYTF.

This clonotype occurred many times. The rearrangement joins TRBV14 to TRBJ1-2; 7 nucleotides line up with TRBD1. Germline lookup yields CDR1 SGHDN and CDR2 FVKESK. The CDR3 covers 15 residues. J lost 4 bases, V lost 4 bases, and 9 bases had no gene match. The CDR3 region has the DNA TGTGCCAGCAGCCTATCGGGACAGATTACCTATGGCTACACCTTC. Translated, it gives CASSLSGQITYGYTF.

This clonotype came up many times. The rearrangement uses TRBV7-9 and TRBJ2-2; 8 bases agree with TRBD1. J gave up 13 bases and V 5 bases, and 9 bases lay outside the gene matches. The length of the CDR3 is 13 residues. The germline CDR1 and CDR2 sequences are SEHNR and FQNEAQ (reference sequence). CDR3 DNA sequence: TGTGCCAGCAGCGAAGCAGGGGGCTCGAGGCTGTTTTTT. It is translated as CASSEAGGSRLFF.

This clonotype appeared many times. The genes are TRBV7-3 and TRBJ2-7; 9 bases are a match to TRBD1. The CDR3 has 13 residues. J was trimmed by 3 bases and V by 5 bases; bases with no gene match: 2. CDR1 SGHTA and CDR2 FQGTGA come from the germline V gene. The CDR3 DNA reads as TGTGCCAGCAGCCGGGACAGGGACTACGAGCAGTACTTC. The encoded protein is CASSRDRDYEQYF.

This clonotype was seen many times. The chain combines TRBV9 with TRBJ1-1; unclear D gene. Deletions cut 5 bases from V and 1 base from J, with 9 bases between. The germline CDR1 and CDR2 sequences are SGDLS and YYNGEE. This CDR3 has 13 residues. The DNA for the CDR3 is TGTGCCAGCAGTGCTACCTCGAACACTGAAGCTTTCTTT. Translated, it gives CASSATSNTEAFF.

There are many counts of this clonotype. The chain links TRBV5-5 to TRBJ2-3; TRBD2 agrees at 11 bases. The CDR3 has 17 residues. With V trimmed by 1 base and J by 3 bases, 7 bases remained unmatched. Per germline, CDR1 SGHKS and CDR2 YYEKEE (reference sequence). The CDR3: CASSLMGASGGTDTQYF. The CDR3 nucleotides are TGTGCCAGCAGCTTGATGGGGGCTAGCGGGGGGACAGATACGCAGTATTTT.

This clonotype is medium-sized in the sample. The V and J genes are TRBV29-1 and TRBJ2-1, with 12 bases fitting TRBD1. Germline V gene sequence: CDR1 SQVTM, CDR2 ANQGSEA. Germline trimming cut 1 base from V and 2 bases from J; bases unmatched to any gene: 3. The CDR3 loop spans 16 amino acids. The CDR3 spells CSVEVGTGGAYNEQFF. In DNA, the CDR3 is TGCAGCGTTGAAGTTGGGACAGGGGGCGCCTACAATGAGCAGTTCTTC.

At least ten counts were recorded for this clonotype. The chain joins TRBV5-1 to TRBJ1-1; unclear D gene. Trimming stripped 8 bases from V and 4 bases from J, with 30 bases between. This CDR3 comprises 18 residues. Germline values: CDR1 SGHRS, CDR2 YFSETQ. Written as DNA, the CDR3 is TGCGCCAGTCGGAACTACCCTCTGGAGGCGGTCAGGAGCACTGAAGCTTTCTTT. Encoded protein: CASRNYPLEAVRSTEAFF.

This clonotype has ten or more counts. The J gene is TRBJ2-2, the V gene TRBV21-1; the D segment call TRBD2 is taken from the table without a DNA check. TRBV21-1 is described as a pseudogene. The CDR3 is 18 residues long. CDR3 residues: CASSKEGKGPPNTGELFF. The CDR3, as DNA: TGTGCCAGCAGCAAAGAGGGGAAGGGTCCTCCGAACACCGGGGAGCTGTTTTTT.

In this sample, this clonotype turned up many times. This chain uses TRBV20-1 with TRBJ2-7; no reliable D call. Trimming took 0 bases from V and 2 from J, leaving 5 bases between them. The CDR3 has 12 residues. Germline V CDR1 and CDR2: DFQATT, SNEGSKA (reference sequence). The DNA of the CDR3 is TGCAGTGCTAGAGATCGGCCCTACGAGCAGTACTTC. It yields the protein CSARDRPYEQYF.

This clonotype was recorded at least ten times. CDR3 region: CASTHKGQSIYGYTF. CDR3 in DNA: TGTGCCAGCACCCATAAAGGACAGTCTATCTATGGCTACACCTTC. This sequence joins TRBV6-6 and TRBJ1-2; the D gene is possibly TRBD1 (6 bases). From germline, CDR1 is MNHNY and CDR2 SVGAGI (reference sequence). CDR3 size: 15 residues. V dropped 7 bases and J dropped 4 bases, with 19 bases sitting between them.

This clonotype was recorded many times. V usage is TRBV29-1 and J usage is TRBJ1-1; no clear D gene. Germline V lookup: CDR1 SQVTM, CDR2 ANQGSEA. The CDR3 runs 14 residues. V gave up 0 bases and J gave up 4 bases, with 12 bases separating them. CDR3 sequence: CSVEEEGMGTEAFF. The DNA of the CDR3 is TGCAGCGTTGAAGAGGAGGGTATGGGCACTGAAGCTTTCTTT.

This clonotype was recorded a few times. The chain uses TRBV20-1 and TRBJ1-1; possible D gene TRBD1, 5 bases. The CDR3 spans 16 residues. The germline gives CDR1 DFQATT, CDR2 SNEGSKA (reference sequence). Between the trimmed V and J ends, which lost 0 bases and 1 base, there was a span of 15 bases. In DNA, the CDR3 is TGCAGTGCTAGAGATAGGATCGAACAGGCGAACACTGAAGCTTTCTTT. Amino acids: CSARDRIEQANTEAFF.

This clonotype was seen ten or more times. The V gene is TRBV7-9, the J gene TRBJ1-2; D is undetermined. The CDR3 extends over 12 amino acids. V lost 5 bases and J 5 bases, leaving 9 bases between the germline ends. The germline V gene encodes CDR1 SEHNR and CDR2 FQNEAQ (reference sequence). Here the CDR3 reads CASSPNSYGYTF. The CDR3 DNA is TGTGCCAGCAGCCCGAACAGTTATGGCTACACCTTC.

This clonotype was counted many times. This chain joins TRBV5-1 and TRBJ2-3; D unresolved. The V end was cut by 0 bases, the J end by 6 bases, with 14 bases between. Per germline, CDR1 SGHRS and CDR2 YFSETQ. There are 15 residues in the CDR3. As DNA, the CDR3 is TGCGCCAGCAGCTTGGGCCAGGTGCTCACGGATACGCAGTATTTT. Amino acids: CASSLGQVLTDTQYF.

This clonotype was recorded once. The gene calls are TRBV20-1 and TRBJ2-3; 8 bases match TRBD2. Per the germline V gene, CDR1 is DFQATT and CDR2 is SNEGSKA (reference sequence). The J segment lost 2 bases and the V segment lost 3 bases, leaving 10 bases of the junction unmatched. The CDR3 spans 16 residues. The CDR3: CSARFRAGATTDTQYF. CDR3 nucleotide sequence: TGCAGTGCTAGGTTCCGAGCGGGAGCTACCACAGATACGCAGTATTTT.